This is a list of T cell receptor beta chains from one sample in a study of T cells in Graves' hyperthyroidism and ophthalmopathy. One entry per CDR3 protein, called by TCRdb with MiXCR from the multiplex PCR reads. This sample has under 350,000 distinct CDR3 sequences, with roughly 15% found just once. Specimen: blood. The receptors originated from a woman in her forties with Graves' ophthalmopathy. The CDR3 runs from the conserved cysteine through the conserved F or W. D genes are given only for firm matches. The listing skips clone size in some rows; elsewhere it reads once, few, many or a size class.

clone_size	j_call	v_call	d_call	cdr3_aa	cdr3_nt
many	TRBJ2-7	TRBV7-9	-	CASSSKWGYEQYF	TGTGCCAGCAGCTCAAAATGGGGGTACGAGCAGTACTTC
few	TRBJ1-1	TRBV20-1	-	CSASPVTEAFF	TGCAGTGCTAGTCCCGTCACTGAAGCTTTCTTT
many	TRBJ2-1	TRBV2	TRBD2	CASTSSGSRSYNEQFF	TGTGCCAGCACGTCTAGCGGGAGTCGGTCCTACAATGAGCAGTTCTTC
few	TRBJ2-6	TRBV27	-	CASSPQYGPPLSGANVLTF	TGTGCCAGCAGCCCTCAGTACGGCCCTCCCCTCTCTGGGGCCAACGTCCTGACTTTC
-	TRBJ2-5	TRBV3-1	TRBD2	CASIPLAGQETQYF	TGTGCCAGCATCCCGCTAGCGGGACAAGAGACCCAGTACTTC
many	TRBJ1-5	TRBV6-1	TRBD1	CASSLGQTSSNQPQHF	TGTGCCAGCAGCCTGGGACAGACTTCTAGCAATCAGCCCCAGCATTTT
many	TRBJ1-1	TRBV13	-	CASSSTRKGTEAFF	TGTGCCAGCAGCTCAACCCGAAAAGGGACTGAAGCTTTCTTT
-	TRBJ1-5	TRBV12-3/TRBV12-4	-	CASSLGQSQHF	TGTGCCAGCAGTTTGGGGCAGTCCCAGCATTTT
-	TRBJ1-2	TRBV20-1	-	CSARAPRFGIDGYTF	TGCAGTGCTAGAGCCCCCCGGTTTGGGATTGATGGCTACACCTTC
many	TRBJ2-1	TRBV2	-	CAIRPTLNEQFF	TGTGCCATCCGGCCCACCCTGAATGAGCAGTTCTTC
many	TRBJ2-1	TRBV18	TRBD2	CASSHPSGSANEQFF	TGTGCCAGCTCACACCCTAGCGGGAGTGCGAATGAGCAGTTCTTC
many	TRBJ2-1	TRBV3-1	-	CASSQNLAHEQFF	TGTGCCAGCAGCCAAAATCTAGCGCATGAGCAGTTCTTC
-	TRBJ2-5	TRBV11-3	TRBD1	CASSFSWDREETQYF	TGTGCCAGCAGCTTTAGCTGGGACAGGGAAGAGACCCAGTACTTC
few	TRBJ2-1	TRBV29-1	TRBD1	CSVEGQGASNEQFF	TGCAGCGTTGAAGGACAGGGGGCCTCCAATGAGCAGTTCTTC
few	TRBJ1-1	TRBV10-3	-	CAAHPAGLKGWRVQGEAFF	TGTGCCGCCCACCCTGCCGGATTGAAGGGGTGGAGGGTTCAGGGTGAAGCTTTCTTT
many	TRBJ1-5	TRBV6-1	TRBD1	CASTGTGIQPQHF	TGTGCCAGCACCGGGACAGGGATTCAGCCCCAGCATTTT
many	TRBJ2-7	TRBV11-3	TRBD2	CASSPWASGAYEQYF	TGTGCCAGCAGTCCATGGGCTAGCGGAGCGTACGAGCAGTACTTC
few	TRBJ1-5	TRBV6-1	TRBD1	CASSPAQGAQHF	TGTGCCAGCAGCCCGGCCCAGGGGGCCCAGCATTTT
-	TRBJ1-4	TRBV12-5	-	CASGFVRRDDTNEKLFF	TGTGCTAGTGGTTTTGTACGGAGGGACGACACTAATGAAAAACTGTTTTTT
many	TRBJ2-7	TRBV6-1	-	CASSSGGRVSYEQYF	TGTGCCAGCAGTTCCGGGGGAAGGGTTAGTTACGAGCAGTACTTC
-	TRBJ2-1	TRBV3-1	TRBD2	CASSQELRGLAGTGEQFF	TGTGCCAGCAGCCAAGAGCTCCGGGGACTAGCGGGTACAGGGGAGCAGTTCTTC
few	TRBJ1-1	TRBV7-9	-	CASNNDRIQFF	TGTGCCAGCAACAATGACCGCATTCAATTCTTT
many	TRBJ1-1	TRBV12-3/TRBV12-4	-	CASSLNLLAEAFF	TGTGCCAGCAGTTTAAACTTGCTGGCTGAAGCTTTCTTT
many	TRBJ2-5	TRBV12-3/TRBV12-4	-	CASSFKGTETQYF	TGTGCCAGCAGTTTTAAAGGGACGGAGACCCAGTACTTC
many	TRBJ1-2	TRBV5-1	-	CASSLSQDNYGYTF	TGCGCCAGCAGCTTGTCACAGGATAACTATGGCTACACCTTC
few	TRBJ2-7	TRBV30	TRBD2	CAWSVAGGYEQYF	TGTGCCTGGAGTGTCGCGGGAGGTTACGAGCAGTACTTC
many	TRBJ2-3	TRBV20-1	-	CSARADTDTQYF	TGCAGTGCTAGAGCCGACACAGATACGCAGTATTTT
few	TRBJ2-5	TRBV5-4	TRBD2	CASSRGGGQETQYF	TGTGCCAGCAGCCGGGGCGGGGGGCAAGAGACCCAGTACTTC
-	TRBJ2-7	TRBV6-5	-	CASSYSIMGRSYEQYF	TGTGCCAGCAGTTACTCGATAATGGGCAGGTCTTACGAGCAGTACTTC
many	TRBJ2-7	TRBV3-1	-	CASSQETGRGFEQYF	TGTGCCAGCAGCCAAGAGACGGGGCGGGGTTTTGAGCAGTACTTC
many	TRBJ1-2	TRBV2	-	CATPYEVDGPFVSGYTF	TGTGCCACCCCATACGAGGTAGACGGACCCTTTGTGTCGGGCTACACCTTC
many	TRBJ2-1	TRBV11-2	-	CASNEATNEQFF	TGTGCCAGCAACGAGGCCACTAATGAGCAGTTCTTC
few	TRBJ1-2	TRBV4-2	-	CASSQTPGHPYGYTF	TGTGCCAGCAGCCAAACTCCGGGACATCCCTATGGCTACACCTTC
-	TRBJ2-7	TRBV11-3	-	CASSLAATSYEQYF	TGTGCCAGCTCTTTGGCGGCCACGTCCTACGAGCAGTACTTC
many	TRBJ2-7	TRBV27	TRBD1	CASSLISGTGDEQYF	TGTGCCAGCAGTTTAATCTCCGGGACAGGGGACGAGCAGTACTTC
few	TRBJ1-2	TRBV27	-	CASSLSLNRESAGYTF	TGTGCCAGCAGTTTATCTCTAAACAGGGAGTCGGCTGGCTACACCTTC
many	TRBJ1-1	TRBV6-1	-	CASTPLGTTNTEAFF	TGTGCCAGCACCCCTCTGGGGACGACGAACACTGAAGCTTTCTTT
few	TRBJ2-2	TRBV11-3	-	CASSLERLTGELFF	TGTGCCAGCAGCTTAGAGCGATTGACCGGGGAGCTGTTTTTT
-	TRBJ1-3	TRBV7-6	-	CASSRGAGPAGGTIYF	TGTGCCAGCAGCCGGGGGGCAGGCCCCGCCGGGGGCACCATATATTTT
many	TRBJ2-2	TRBV28	-	CASSPLPANTGELFF	TGTGCCAGCAGTCCCCTACCCGCGAACACCGGGGAGCTGTTTTTT
many	TRBJ2-5	TRBV7-2	-	CASSSPTGQETQYF	TGTGCCAGCAGCTCACCGACAGGCCAAGAGACCCAGTACTTC
few	TRBJ2-2	TRBV24-1	-	CATSDRTIANTGELFF	TGTGCCACCAGTGATAGGACAATCGCGAACACCGGGGAGCTGTTTTTT
-	TRBJ2-7	TRBV5-5	TRBD2	CASTLPSGGAWQYF	TGTGCCAGCACCCTACCTAGCGGGGGGGCTTGGCAGTACTTC
many	TRBJ1-1	TRBV5-1	TRBD1	CASRTTGAGTEAFF	TGCGCCAGCCGAACGACAGGGGCGGGCACTGAAGCTTTCTTT
many	TRBJ1-1	TRBV11-2	-	CASSLAGEDAEAFF	TGTGCCAGCAGCTTAGCAGGGGAGGACGCTGAAGCTTTCTTT
many	TRBJ2-1	TRBV28	-	CASSLSGRPNEQFF	TGTGCCAGCAGTTTATCAGGCCGTCCCAATGAGCAGTTCTTC
few	TRBJ2-3	TRBV3-1	-	CASSLNRWTPTDTQYF	TGTGCCAGCAGCCTAAACCGTTGGACCCCTACAGATACGCAGTATTTT
many	TRBJ1-1	TRBV5-1	-	CASSLRRANTEAFF	TGCGCCAGCAGCTTGAGACGGGCGAACACTGAAGCTTTCTTT
many	TRBJ2-5	TRBV2	-	CASGSGVGRQETQYF	TGTGCCAGCGGCTCTGGCGTTGGACGTCAAGAGACCCAGTACTTC
-	TRBJ1-1	TRBV5-1	-	CASSSQGAYTEALF	TGCGCCAGCAGCAGCCAAGGGGCCTACACTGAAGCTCTCTTT
many	TRBJ1-3	TRBV28	-	CASSRPTGPSGNTIYF	TGTGCCAGCAGCCGACCGACAGGCCCCTCTGGAAACACCATATATTTT
many	TRBJ1-5	TRBV7-2	-	CASSDGGRQPQHF	TGTGCCAGCAGCGACGGGGGGCGGCAGCCCCAGCATTTT
many	TRBJ2-3	TRBV20-1	TRBD1	CSARDRQGNTDTQYF	TGCAGTGCTAGAGATCGACAGGGGAACACAGATACGCAGTATTTT